The next 25 T cell receptor beta chains were all read from a single sample in a study of T-cell reconstitution after alpha-beta-depleted transplantation in children. Researchers prepared the TCRbeta library using unique molecular identifiers, the study reports. TCRdb analysed the PCR reads with MiXCR anew, one entry per CDR3 protein. This sample has fewer than 500,000 distinct CDR3 sequences, with 43% found just once. Specimen: PBMCs, collected before TCRalphabeta/CD19-depleted stem cell transplant. The receptors derive from a girl aged 2 to 10 with aplastic anemia, due to receive a stem cell transplant.

This clonotype was seen more than once but under ten times. The chain links TRBV27 to TRBJ1-2, with a possible D match to TRBD1 (5 bases). The germline V gene has CDR1 MNHEY and CDR2 SMNVEV (reference sequence). With 3 bases removed from V and 4 bases from J, the gap between germline ends came to 12 bases. This CDR3 has 14 amino acids. The CDR3 loop is CASSLTGPAYGYTF. In DNA, the CDR3 is TGTGCCAGCAGTTTGACGGGGCCAGCCTATGGCTACACCTTC.

CDR3 in amino acids: CASSQVQGGETQYF. The CDR3 region has the DNA TGTGCCAGCAGCCAAGTCCAGGGGGGAGAGACCCAGTACTTC. The V gene is TRBV4-2, the J gene TRBJ2-5, with a weak D call TRBD1 (7 bases). V lost 1 base and J lost 4, with 10 bases in between. The CDR3 sequence is 14 residues long. The V gene's germline CDR1 is LGHNA and CDR2 YNFKEQ.

This rearrangement joins TRBV28 to TRBJ2-7; D not certain. The germline V and J ends were trimmed by 2 bases and 5 bases, with 13 bases remaining between them. The CDR3 extends over 14 amino acids. CDR1 and CDR2 (germline): MDHEN, SYDVKM. The CDR3 region is CASSLTADRNEQYF. CDR3 DNA: TGTGCCAGCAGTTTAACGGCAGACCGGAACGAGCAGTACTTC.

This chain links TRBV15 with TRBJ2-1; the D is unclear. Between the trimmed V and J ends, which lost 6 bases and 5 bases, there was a span of 8 bases. The CDR3 length is 12 residues. Germline V gene sequence: CDR1 LNHNV, CDR2 YYDKDF (reference sequence). CDR3 nucleotide sequence: TGTGCCACCAGACTCAGGCACAATGAGCAGTTCTTC. Translation: CATRLRHNEQFF.

The chain employs TRBV15 and TRBJ2-1; 12 bases line up with TRBD2. V lost 5 bases, J lost 12 bases, and 20 bases stayed unmatched. Per germline, CDR1 LNHNV and CDR2 YYDKDF (reference sequence). There are 18 residues in the CDR3. CDR3 DNA sequence: TGTGCCACCAGCCCCCGGAGACTAGCGGGAGAGATTTCCCCGGGGCAGTTCTTC. Its translation: CATSPRRLAGEISPGQFF.

This clonotype was counted at least ten times. The V call is TRBV3-1, the J call TRBJ2-3, with D possibly matching TRBD2 (6 bases). Trimming pared 8 bases from V and 0 bases from J, leaving 15 bases between. CDR1 and CDR2 from the germline V gene are LGHDT and YNNKEL (reference sequence). The CDR3 covers 15 residues. The CDR3 is CASGPTGLSTDTQYF. CDR3 nucleotides: TGTGCCAGCGGGCCCACGGGACTTAGCACAGATACGCAGTATTTT.

This clonotype was observed many times. In DNA form, the CDR3 reads TGTGCCAGCAGCTTGGCCACGTTCACAGATACGCAGTATTTT. Its translation: CASSLATFTDTQYF. The rearrangement links TRBV5-6 to TRBJ2-3; D ambiguous. CDR1 is SGHDT and CDR2 is YYEEEE in the germline V gene. With 0 bases removed from V and 2 bases from J, the gap between germline ends came to 7 bases. This CDR3 contains 14 residues.

This clonotype was counted a few times. The chain links TRBV6-5 to TRBJ1-6, with a weak D call TRBD1 (5 bases). Trimming pared 0 bases from V and 9 bases from J, leaving 18 bases between. CDR1 MNHEY and CDR2 SVGAGI come from the germline V gene. The CDR3 is 17 amino acids. Here the CDR3 reads CASSYSIIGAVGSPLHF. The CDR3 bases are TGTGCCAGCAGTTACTCGATAATAGGGGCCGTAGGTTCACCCCTCCACTTT.

V usage is TRBV27 and J usage is TRBJ1-5; D unresolved. Deletions cut 8 bases from V and 0 bases from J, with 17 bases between. In germline, CDR1 is MNHEY, CDR2 SMNVEV (reference sequence). There are 16 residues in the CDR3. The CDR3, as DNA: TGTGCCAGCCAGAAGATGTCAGCACCTAGCAATCAGCCCCAGCATTTT. Its protein is CASQKMSAPSNQPQHF.

The sample holds a few counts of this clonotype. A much larger clone is a single base away; this may be a read error. The chain has TRBV24-1 and TRBJ2-2, with unresolved D. This CDR3 has 12 residues. Germline V gene sequence: CDR1 KGHDR, CDR2 SFDVKD. Trimming shortened V by 1 base and J by 4 bases, and 0 bases separated the two germline ends. CDR3 DNA: TGTGCCACCAGTGATTTCACCGGGGAGCTGTTTTTT. Amino acids: CATSDFTGELFF.

The rearrangement joins TRBV6-1 to TRBJ2-7; D tentatively fits TRBD1 or TRBD2 (6 bases each). Trimming removed 6 bases from V and 5 bases from J, with 20 bases in between. Germline V gene sequence: CDR1 MNHNS, CDR2 SASEGT. CDR3 length equals 15 residues. The CDR3 nucleotides are TGTGCCAGCAGAAGGTCTGGACAGTCGGGAGACGAGCAGTACTTC. Amino acid sequence: CASRRSGQSGDEQYF.

V is TRBV12-3 or TRBV12-4 and J is TRBJ2-1, with D unresolved. This CDR3 has 14 residues. V shed 6 bases and J shed 7 bases, with 16 bases lying between them. This CDR3 is CASSATLAANEQFF. DNA for the CDR3: TGTGCCAGCAGCGCGACGCTCGCGGCGAATGAGCAGTTCTTC.

This clonotype was found many times. This chain uses TRBV12-3 or TRBV12-4 with TRBJ2-7; 7 nucleotides match TRBD2. The CDR3 extends over 14 amino acids. V lost 7 bases to trimming and J lost 1 base; unmatched junction nucleotides: 7. CDR3 nucleotides: TGTGCCAGCATCCCCCTAGCGGAGTCCTACGAGCAGTACTTC. Protein sequence: CASIPLAESYEQYF.

The rearrangement uses TRBV20-1 and TRBJ2-5, with D maybe TRBD2 (6 bases). Per germline, CDR1 DFQATT and CDR2 SNEGSKA (reference sequence). Trimming took off 0 bases at V and 2 bases at J, with 13 bases between the two ends. This CDR3 has 15 amino acids. CDR3: CSARDGTGLQETQYF. The DNA of the CDR3 is TGCAGTGCTAGAGATGGGACGGGACTTCAAGAGACCCAGTACTTC.

V is TRBV28 and J is TRBJ2-7; TRBD1 is a possible D gene (5 bases). Germline CDR1 reads MDHEN; CDR2 reads SYDVKM. V was pared by 2 bases and J by 11 bases, with 10 bases between. The CDR3 contains 11 residues. The CDR3, as DNA: TGTGCCAGCAGTTTAAATAGGGGAAAGTACTTC. This translates into CASSLNRGKYF. The complete variable domain, with remaining parts taken from reference TRBV28 and TRBJ2-7, reads DVKVTQSSRYLVKRTGEKVFLECVQDMDHENMFWYRQDPGLGLRLIYFSYDVKMKEKGDIPEGYSVSREKKERFSLILESASTNQTSMYLCASSLNRGKYFGPGTRLTVT.

The chain carries TRBV7-2 and TRBJ2-5; TRBD2 agrees at 8 bases. The ends lost 2 bases at V and 4 bases at J; junction bases unmatched: 12. The CDR3 extends over 17 amino acids. From germline, CDR1 is SGHTA and CDR2 FQGNSA. The CDR3 reads CASSLRRSGRARETQYF. The CDR3 nucleotides are TGTGCCAGCAGCTTAAGGCGATCCGGGAGGGCCCGAGAGACCCAGTACTTC.

This clonotype was detected only once. The rearrangement links TRBV28 to TRBJ2-5; tentatively, D is TRBD2 (6 bases). The ends were cut back, 4 bases at V and 7 bases at J, with 16 bases in the middle. This CDR3 has 14 amino acids. The germline V gene has CDR1 MDHEN and CDR2 SYDVKM. CDR3 bases: TGTGCCAGCAGTTCGGGACTCCGAGGGTCGACCCAGTACTTC. As protein: CASSSGLRGSTQYF.

This clonotype came up a few times. The J gene is TRBJ2-5, the V gene TRBV20-1, with 7 bases that match TRBD2. CDR3 length: 13 residues. Germline V CDR1 and CDR2: DFQATT, SNEGSKA (reference sequence). Unmatched junction bases numbered 8, after V lost 6 bases and J lost 4 bases. CDR3 amino acids: CSAPAGIRETQYF. The CDR3 DNA sequence: TGCAGTGCCCCAGCGGGAATAAGAGAGACCCAGTACTTC.

The chain employs TRBV28 and TRBJ2-7; D may be TRBD1 (5 bases). Germline CDR1 reads MDHEN; CDR2 reads SYDVKM. The CDR3 extends over 15 amino acids. V lost 2 bases, J lost 2 bases, and 13 bases lay in between. CDR3 region: CASSLQGVRTYEQYF. CDR3 bases: TGTGCCAGCAGTTTACAGGGTGTAAGAACCTACGAGCAGTACTTC.

J is TRBJ2-3 and V is TRBV5-1; TRBD2 matches 11 bases. V gave up 6 bases and J gave up 5 bases; unmatched junction bases: 5. This CDR3 contains 14 residues. Germline CDR1 is SGHRS and CDR2 is YFSETQ. The CDR3 spells CASTVGTSGDTQYF. The CDR3 DNA reads TGCGCCAGCACCGTCGGGACTAGCGGAGATACGCAGTATTTT.

This clonotype was counted at least ten times. The rearrangement uses TRBV12-3 or TRBV12-4 and TRBJ2-4; weak D call: TRBD2 (5 bases). Trimming removed 5 bases from V and 8 bases from J, with 13 bases in between. The CDR3 is 13 amino acids. CDR3 nucleotides: TGTGCCAGCAGTCCGTCCCGGGAAGACATTCAGTACTTC. Protein product: CASSPSREDIQYF.

This clonotype was seen a handful of times. The chain combines TRBV4-2 with TRBJ2-4, with D perhaps matching TRBD1 (6 bases). Germline CDR1 is LGHNA and CDR2 is YNFKEQ. The CDR3 contains 13 residues. Between the trimmed V and J ends, which lost 3 bases and 9 bases, there was a span of 12 bases. CDR3 nucleotide sequence: TGTGCCAGCAGCCATGGCGACAGGAGCATTCAGTACTTC. Its protein product is CASSHGDRSIQYF.

This clonotype is a singleton in its sample. This chain links TRBV6-5 with TRBJ1-4; D remains ambiguous. Trimming pared 0 bases from V and 0 bases from J, leaving 11 bases between. In germline, CDR1 is MNHEY, CDR2 SVGAGI. CDR3 length: 17 residues. In DNA form, the CDR3 reads TGTGCCAGCAGTTACTCAGTTCACCCCGCAACTAATGAAAAACTGTTTTTT. This encodes CASSYSVHPATNEKLFF.

The rearrangement links TRBV5-4 to TRBJ1-6; D perhaps matches TRBD1 (6 bases). Looked up from germline, CDR1 is SGHNT and CDR2 is YYREEE (reference sequence). Trimming left V 3 bases short and J 0 bases short, with 22 bases between. This CDR3 is 20 amino acids long. In DNA, the CDR3 is TGTGCCAGCAGCTCCACGTGGATCACAGGGACGGGCTCCTATAATTCACCCCTCCACTTT. It translates to CASSSTWITGTGSYNSPLHF.

The CDR3 DNA reads TGTGCCAGCAGTGAAAGGAGTTCACCCCTCCACTTT. This sequence encodes CASSERSSPLHF. The chain combines TRBV6-1 with TRBJ1-6, with D uncertain. The length of the CDR3 is 12 residues. The ends were cut back, 2 bases at V and 9 bases at J, with 5 bases in the middle. Germline V gene data show CDR1 as MNHNS and CDR2 as SASEGT.